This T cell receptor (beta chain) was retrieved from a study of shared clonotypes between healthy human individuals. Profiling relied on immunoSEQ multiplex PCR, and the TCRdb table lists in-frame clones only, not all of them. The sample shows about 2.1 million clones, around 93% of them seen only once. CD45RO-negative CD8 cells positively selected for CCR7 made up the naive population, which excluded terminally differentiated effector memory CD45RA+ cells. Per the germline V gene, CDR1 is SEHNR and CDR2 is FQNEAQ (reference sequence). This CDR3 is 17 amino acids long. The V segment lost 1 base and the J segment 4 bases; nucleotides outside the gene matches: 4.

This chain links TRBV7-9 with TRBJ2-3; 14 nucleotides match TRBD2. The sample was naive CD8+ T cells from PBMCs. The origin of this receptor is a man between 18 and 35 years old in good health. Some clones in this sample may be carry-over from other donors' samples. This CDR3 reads CASSLGGLAGVADTQYF. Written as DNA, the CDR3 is TGTGCCAGCAGCTTAGGGGGACTAGCGGGAGTTGCAGATACGCAGTATTTT.